This TCR beta chain is drawn from a study of regulatory T cells in long-lasting Graves disease. Library construction for TCR beta used iRepertoire HTBI primers and Arm-PCR of CDR3 regions. TCRdb re-derived calls from the multiplex PCR reads in MiXCR, one entry per CDR3 protein. Of 400,000 to 550,000 distinct CDR3 sequences in the sample, 15% were seen once. Time point specified: newly diagnosed GD, antithyroid drugs for less than 3 months. PBMC-extracted RNA yielded the TCR library. The germline V and J ends were trimmed by 2 bases and 3 bases, with 8 bases remaining between them. Per the germline V gene, CDR1 is SGHAT and CDR2 is FQNNGV. This CDR3 comprises 14 residues. This same sample was also taken into another study, of T cells in Graves' hyperthyroidism and ophthalmopathy.

The sample in question was peripheral blood mononuclear cells (PBMCs), obtained at new diagnosis, from a patient treated with antithyroid drugs. The chain uses TRBV11-2 and TRBJ2-4; weak D call: TRBD2 (5 bases). This receptor was identified in a woman aged 25-40 years with Graves disease. The CDR3 sequence is CASSLPGIKNIQYF. The CDR3 nucleotides are TGTGCCAGCAGCTTACCGGGGATCAAAAACATTCAGTACTTC. The entire variable domain, with the rest obtained from reference TRBV11-2 and TRBJ2-4, is as follows: EAGVAQSPRYKIIEKRQSVAFWCNPISGHATLYWYQQILGQGPKLLIQFQNNGVVDDSQLPKDRFSAERLKGVDSTLKIQPAKLEDSAVYLCASSLPGIKNIQYFGAGTRLSVL.